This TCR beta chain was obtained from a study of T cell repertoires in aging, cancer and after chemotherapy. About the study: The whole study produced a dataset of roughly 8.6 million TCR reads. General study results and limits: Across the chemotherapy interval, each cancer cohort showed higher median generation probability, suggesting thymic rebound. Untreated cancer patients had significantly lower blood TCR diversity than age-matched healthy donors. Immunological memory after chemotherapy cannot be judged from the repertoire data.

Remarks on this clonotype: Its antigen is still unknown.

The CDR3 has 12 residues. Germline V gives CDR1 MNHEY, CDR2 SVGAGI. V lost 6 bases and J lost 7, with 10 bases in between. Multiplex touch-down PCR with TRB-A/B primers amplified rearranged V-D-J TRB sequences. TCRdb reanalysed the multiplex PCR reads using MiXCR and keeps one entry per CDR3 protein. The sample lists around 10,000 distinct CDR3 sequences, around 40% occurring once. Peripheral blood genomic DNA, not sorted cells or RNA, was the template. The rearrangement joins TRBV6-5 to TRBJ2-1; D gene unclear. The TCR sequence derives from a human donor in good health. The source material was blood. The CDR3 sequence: CASSPVGNEQFF. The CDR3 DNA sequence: TGTGCCAGCAGCCCCGTAGGTAATGAGCAGTTCTTC.